The source of this TCR beta chain is a study of CD8 T cells in ankylosing spondylitis. Findings and caveats of the study: CD8+ disease-linked clones were present at relatively low frequencies in blood. The study looked at matched synovial fluid samples from ankylosing spondylitis patients. Disease-linked clones were reported to be significantly enriched there.

A word on this clonotype: What it binds is not known.

Making use of molecular barcodes, quantitative 5'-RACE generated TCR beta libraries. Each CDR3 protein is one row after TCRdb ran MiXCR on the 5' RACE reads. The data show about 250,000 distinct CDR3 sequences, roughly 32% seen once. This CDR3 contains 13 residues. The germline gives CDR1 ENHRY, CDR2 SYGVKD. The V and J ends lost 2 bases and 2 bases respectively, with 7 bases between them. V is TRBV10-3 and J is TRBJ2-7; no clear D. This TCR was recovered from a male donor with ankylosing spondylitis or in good health (not recorded which). The sample was blood, either unsorted or a sorted T cell fraction (not recorded which). As DNA, the CDR3 is TGTGCCATCAGTGAGCAGGACCCCTACGAGCAGTACTTC. Translation gives CAISEQDPYEQYF.